Following are 28 T cell receptor beta chains from one sample sequenced in a study of blood T cells in healthy people across ages. Combining a sample-barcoded 5' primer with a J-beta primer mix, a second PCR ran for roughly 7 to 12 cycles. MiXCR, run by TCRdb on the 5' RACE reads, gives a single entry per CDR3 protein. Seen here are some 640,000 distinct CDR3 sequences, over 45% observed once, and the top ten hold roughly a third. The material sequenced was blood. These TCRs come from a woman between 55 and 75 years old in good health.

This chain joins TRBV7-9 and TRBJ2-7; D gene ambiguous. In germline, CDR1 is SEHNR, CDR2 FQNEAQ (reference sequence). CDR3 length equals 14 residues. V shed 4 bases and J shed 3 bases, with 13 bases lying between them. The CDR3 reads CASSSVSINYEQYF. The DNA for the CDR3 is TGTGCCAGCAGCTCGGTATCCATTAACTACGAGCAGTACTTC. Drawing the rest from reference TRBV7-9 and TRBJ2-7, the complete variable domain is DTGVSQNPRHKITKRGQNVTFRCDPISEHNRLYWYRQTLGQGPEFLTYFQNEAQLEKSRLLSDRFSAERPKGSFSTLEIQRTEQGDSAMYLCASSSVSINYEQYFGPGTRLTVT.

This clonotype showed up just once. This rearrangement joins TRBV6-5 to TRBJ2-5; D possibly matches TRBD1 or TRBD2 (6 bases each). The V gene's germline CDR1 is MNHEY and CDR2 SVGAGI. This CDR3 is built from 16 residues. Trimming removed 0 bases from V and 1 base from J, with 12 bases in between. CDR3 DNA sequence: TGTGCCAGCAGTTACTCGGGGGGACATATCCAAGAGACCCAGTACTTC. Translated, it gives CASSYSGGHIQETQYF.

The gene calls are TRBV28 and TRBJ2-1, with TRBD2 matching over 16 bases. Matching the DNA end better, TRBJ2-7 makes the J call doubtful. CDR1 is MDHEN, CDR2 SYDVKM, per germline. The CDR3 totals 17 residues. CDR3 coding DNA: TGTGCCAGCAAGGGACTAGCGGGAGGGGGTAGTTACAATGAGCAGTACTTC. This gives the protein CASKGLAGGGSYNEQYF.

The chain is built from TRBV27 and TRBJ2-1; D is perhaps TRBD2 (6 bases). Trimming removed 0 bases at V and 3 bases at J, with 9 bases between. The CDR3 is 15 residues long. Germline V lookup: CDR1 MNHEY, CDR2 SMNVEV (reference sequence). The CDR3 is CASSLSPSVYNEQFF. The CDR3, as DNA: TGTGCCAGCAGTTTATCCCCTAGCGTCTACAATGAGCAGTTCTTC.

Points on this clonotype: At one end, the junction sequence differs from germline, possibly due to a read error. The chain links TRBV4-3 to TRBJ2-5, with TRBD2 identical over 10 bases. Germline CDR1 and CDR2: LGHNA and YSLEER. The CDR3 loop spans 16 amino acids. CDR3 protein: CTSSQDASGSDNKQYF. CDR3 DNA sequence: TGCACCAGCAGCCAAGATGCTAGCGGGAGTGACAATAAGCAGTACTTC.

The sample holds many counts of this clonotype. This chain uses TRBV11-2 with TRBJ2-7; D is possibly TRBD1 or TRBD2 (5 bases each). This CDR3 has 15 residues. V was cut by 5 bases and J by 2 bases, with 16 bases left in between. Germline CDR1 is SGHAT and CDR2 is FQNNGV. The CDR3 reads CASSLRWDGAYEQYF. DNA of the CDR3: TGTGCCAGCAGCCTGCGATGGGACGGTGCCTACGAGCAGTACTTC.

V and J are TRBV9 and TRBJ2-1; D is uncertain. V was clipped by 3 bases and J by 0 bases, with 7 bases between them. CDR1 SGDLS and CDR2 YYNGEE come from the germline V gene. The CDR3 is made up of 14 amino acids. CDR3 coding DNA: TGTGCCAGCAGCGCCCACAGCTCCTACAATGAGCAGTTCTTC. It encodes CASSAHSSYNEQFF. The complete variable domain, with remaining parts taken from reference TRBV9 and TRBJ2-1, reads DSGVTQTPKHLITATGQRVTLRCSPRSGDLSVYWYQQSLDQGLQFLIQYYNGEERAKGNILERFSAQQFPDLHSELNLSSLELGDSALYFCASSAHSSYNEQFFGPGTRLTVL.

The rearrangement joins TRBV29-1 to TRBJ2-7; weak D call: TRBD2 (5 bases). TRBJ2-5 matches the DNA end more closely, so the J call is doubtful. The CDR3 runs to 11 residues. Per germline, CDR1 SQVTM and CDR2 ANQGSEA. The CDR3 loop is CSVEGQETQYF. The CDR3 nucleotides are TGCAGCGTAGAGGGCCAGGAGACCCAGTACTTC.

The chain has TRBV11-2 and TRBJ2-7; 8 nucleotides line up with TRBD1. The CDR3 extends over 13 amino acids. Germline-derived CDR1 and CDR2 are SGHAT and FQNNGV. The junction had 6 bases not matched to a gene; V was cut back by 6 bases and J by 5 bases. CDR3 loop: CASRPGQANEQYF. Written as DNA, the CDR3 is TGTGCCAGCAGGCCGGGACAGGCAAACGAGCAGTACTTC.

This clonotype has only a few counts. The chain couples TRBV13 to TRBJ1-2, with D possibly matching TRBD1 (5 bases). The length of the CDR3 is 16 residues. Deletions cut 6 bases from V and 8 bases from J, with 25 bases between. Germline CDR1 PRHDT, CDR2 FYEKMQ (reference sequence). The CDR3 here is CASRKVGDNLSEGYTF. For the CDR3, the DNA is TGTGCCAGCAGGAAAGTGGGGGATAATCTCTCTGAGGGCTACACCTTC.

The table lists this clonotype with a few counts. The rearrangement uses TRBV28 and TRBJ1-2, with D hard to call. Germline V gives CDR1 MDHEN, CDR2 SYDVKM. V lost 2 bases to trimming and J lost 3 bases, with 7 bases between them. This CDR3 spans 13 amino acids. The CDR3 DNA is TGTGCCAGCAGTTTAAAACAGTACTATGGCTACACCTTC. Amino acid sequence: CASSLKQYYGYTF.

The chain combines TRBV7-2 with TRBJ2-1, with D uncertain. Germline lookup yields CDR1 SGHTA and CDR2 FQGNSA. Trimming removed 4 bases at V and 6 bases at J, with 10 bases between. This CDR3 is built from 13 residues. The chain's CDR3 is CASSSSLTNEQFF. In nucleotides, the CDR3 is TGTGCCAGCAGCTCCTCTTTGACCAATGAGCAGTTCTTC.

The chain recombines TRBV3-1 with TRBJ1-2, with 8 bases aligning to TRBD1. V was clipped by 0 bases and J by 8 bases; unmatched bases: 8. The length of the CDR3 is 15 residues. Germline CDR1 LGHDT, CDR2 YNNKEL (reference sequence). The CDR3 DNA reads as TGTGCCAGCAGCCAAGACACGACAGGGGCGGGAGGCTACACCTTC. It yields the protein CASSQDTTGAGGYTF.

V is TRBV27 and J is TRBJ1-2; D ambiguous. This CDR3 comprises 14 residues. Germline-derived CDR1 and CDR2 are MNHEY and SMNVEV (reference sequence). Between the trimmed V and J ends, which lost 2 bases and 4 bases, there was a span of 11 bases. For the CDR3, the DNA is TGTGCCAGCAGTTTAAGACCCGCACCCTATGGCTACACCTTC. It yields the protein CASSLRPAPYGYTF.

The V call is TRBV25-1, the J call TRBJ2-5; D possibly corresponds to TRBD2 (7 bases). Near its end, the DNA agrees better with TRBJ2-7, so the J call may be wrong. The length of the CDR3 is 13 residues. Germline loops: CDR1 MGHDK, CDR2 SYGVNS. The CDR3 DNA sequence: TGTGCCAGCAGTGAGTCGCGGGGGCGCGAGCAGTACTTC. It yields the protein CASSESRGREQYF.

The chain has TRBV7-2 and TRBJ2-3, with 9 bases identical to TRBD1. The J segment lost 4 bases and the V segment lost 1 base, leaving 6 bases of the junction unmatched. The CDR3 length is 16 residues. Germline assignment: CDR1 SGHTA and CDR2 FQGNSA. The CDR3 spells CASSLVRTGAADTQYF. The CDR3 DNA is TGTGCCAGCAGCTTAGTTCGGACAGGGGCAGCAGATACGCAGTATTTT.

The rearrangement links TRBV27 to TRBJ2-7; 11 positions agree with TRBD2. The CDR3 is made up of 15 amino acids. V dropped 5 bases and J dropped 7; count of bases not matched to a gene: 10. From germline, CDR1 is MNHEY and CDR2 SMNVEV (reference sequence). The CDR3 region is CASSNILAGEEEQYF. The CDR3 DNA follows: TGTGCCAGCAGTAATATACTAGCGGGAGAAGAGGAGCAGTACTTC.

The chain has TRBV28 and TRBJ1-4; D is unclear. Germline V gives CDR1 MDHEN, CDR2 SYDVKM. There are 13 residues in the CDR3. Trimming took off 1 base at V and 5 bases at J, with 5 bases between the two ends. The CDR3 nucleotides are TGTGCCAGCAGTTTATATCTGAATGAAAAACTGTTTTTT. Amino acids: CASSLYLNEKLFF.

V is TRBV3-1 and J is TRBJ2-1, with D hard to call. The CDR3 covers 12 residues. Germline loops: CDR1 LGHDT, CDR2 YNNKEL (reference sequence). V was cut by 2 bases and J by 13 bases, with 12 bases left in between. The CDR3 spells CASSQFVETQFF. The CDR3 nucleotides read TGTGCCAGCAGCCAATTTGTCGAGACCCAGTTCTTC.

This chain connects TRBV20-1 to TRBJ2-3, with 9 bases identical to TRBD2. CDR3 size: 14 residues. The V and J ends lost 5 bases and 1 base, in that order; junction bases with no gene match: 4. Germline V gene lookup returns CDR1 DFQATT and CDR2 SNEGSKA (reference sequence). In DNA form, the CDR3 reads TGCAGTGCTGCCAGACTAGCGGGCACAGATACGCAGTATTTT. Its translation is CSAARLAGTDTQYF.

This clonotype was picked up a small number of times. This chain connects TRBV18 to TRBJ2-1; 12 bases map to TRBD2. The CDR3 runs to 17 residues. V lost 3 bases to trimming and J lost 7 bases; unmatched junction nucleotides: 10. The germline V gene has CDR1 KGHSH and CDR2 LQKENI. Here the CDR3 reads CASSPRLAGEFFNEQFF. CDR3 DNA: TGTGCCAGCTCACCGAGACTAGCGGGAGAGTTTTTTAATGAGCAGTTCTTC.

This clonotype has more than one count but fewer than ten. The genes are TRBV14 and TRBJ1-1; no firm D call. Trimming removed 8 bases from V and 7 bases from J, with 17 bases in between. Germline V gene lookup returns CDR1 SGHDN and CDR2 FVKESK. This CDR3 has 13 amino acids. The CDR3 loop is CASARNRQGEAFF. CDR3 nucleotide sequence: TGTGCCAGCGCACGCAACAGACAAGGTGAAGCTTTCTTT. Drawing the rest from reference TRBV14 and TRBJ1-1, the complete variable domain is EAGVTQFPSHSVIEKGQTVTLRCDPISGHDNLYWYRRVMGKEIKFLLHFVKESKQDESGMPNNRFLAERTGGTYSTLKVQPAELEDSGVYFCASARNRQGEAFFGQGTRLTVV.

This clonotype was picked up many times. The chain uses TRBV12-3 or TRBV12-4 and TRBJ2-7, with a weak D call TRBD1 (5 bases). Trimming took off 5 bases at V and 3 bases at J, with 8 bases between the two ends. The CDR3 runs to 12 residues. CDR3 in DNA: TGTGCCAGCAGTAAACAGGACTACGAGCAGTACTTC. It specifies CASSKQDYEQYF.

On this clonotype: One end of the junction is discordant with germline, which a read error may explain. J is TRBJ2-1 and V is TRBV5-1; a weak D match, TRBD2 (7 bases). Germline values: CDR1 SGHRS, CDR2 YFSETQ. CDR3 size: 18 residues. In nucleotides, the CDR3 is TGCGCCTGCAGCTTGGGGGCCTCTGGGCGGGGGACCTACAATGAGCAGTTCTTC. Translated: CACSLGASGRGTYNEQFF.

This clonotype was seen a few times. The chain combines TRBV20-1 with TRBJ2-1; 10 positions match TRBD2. This CDR3 is 17 amino acids long. CDR1 and CDR2 (germline): DFQATT, SNEGSKA (reference sequence). The junction had 7 bases not matched to a gene; V was cut back by 2 bases and J by 0 bases. The CDR3: CSARSASGSGSYNEQFF. CDR3 sequence (DNA): TGCAGTGCTAGATCGGCTAGCGGGAGTGGCTCCTACAATGAGCAGTTCTTC.

CDR3 in amino acids: CSARDWGGFTDTQYF. As DNA, the CDR3 is TGCAGTGCTAGAGATTGGGGCGGCTTCACAGATACGCAGTATTTT. The rearrangement joins TRBV20-1 to TRBJ2-3; D might be TRBD1 (5 bases). CDR1 DFQATT and CDR2 SNEGSKA come from the germline V gene (reference sequence). This CDR3 has 15 residues. V was trimmed by 0 bases and J by 2 bases, leaving 12 bases between them.

This clonotype was counted only a few times. The chain carries TRBV28 and TRBJ2-1; D is unresolved. Trimming left V 10 bases short and J 8 bases short, with 15 bases between. The CDR3 sequence is 12 residues long. Germline-derived CDR1 and CDR2 are MDHEN and SYDVKM. The CDR3: CATTRRSDEQFF. The CDR3 nucleotides read TGTGCCACCACGAGAAGATCCGATGAGCAGTTCTTC. Complete variable domain (other parts from reference TRBV28 and TRBJ2-1): DVKVTQSSRYLVKRTGEKVFLECVQDMDHENMFWYRQDPGLGLRLIYFSYDVKMKEKGDIPEGYSVSREKKERFSLILESASTNQTSMYLCATTRRSDEQFFGPGTRLTVL.

This chain uses TRBV7-2 with TRBJ1-1; TRBD1 matches at 7 bases. The CDR3 contains 17 residues. The ends lost 3 bases at V and 2 bases at J; junction bases unmatched: 12. Looked up from germline, CDR1 is SGHTA and CDR2 is FQGNSA. CDR3 protein: CASSFPTLGQINTEAFF. CDR3 coding DNA: TGTGCCAGCAGCTTCCCCACCCTGGGACAGATCAACACTGAAGCTTTCTTT.